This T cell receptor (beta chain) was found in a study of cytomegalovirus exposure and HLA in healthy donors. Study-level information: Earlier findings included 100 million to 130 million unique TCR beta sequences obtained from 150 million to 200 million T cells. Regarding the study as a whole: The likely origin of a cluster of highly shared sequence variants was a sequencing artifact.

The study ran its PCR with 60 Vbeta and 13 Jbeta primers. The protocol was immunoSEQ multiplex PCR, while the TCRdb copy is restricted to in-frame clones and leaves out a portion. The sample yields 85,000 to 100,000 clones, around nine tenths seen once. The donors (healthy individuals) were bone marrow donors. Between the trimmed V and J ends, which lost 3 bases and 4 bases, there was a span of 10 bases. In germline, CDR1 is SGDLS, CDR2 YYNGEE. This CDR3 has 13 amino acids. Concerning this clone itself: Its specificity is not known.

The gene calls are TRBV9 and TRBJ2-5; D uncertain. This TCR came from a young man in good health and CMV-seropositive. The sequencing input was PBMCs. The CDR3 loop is CASSGLEGETQYF. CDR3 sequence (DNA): TGTGCCAGCAGCGGGCTAGAAGGAGAGACCCAGTACTTC.